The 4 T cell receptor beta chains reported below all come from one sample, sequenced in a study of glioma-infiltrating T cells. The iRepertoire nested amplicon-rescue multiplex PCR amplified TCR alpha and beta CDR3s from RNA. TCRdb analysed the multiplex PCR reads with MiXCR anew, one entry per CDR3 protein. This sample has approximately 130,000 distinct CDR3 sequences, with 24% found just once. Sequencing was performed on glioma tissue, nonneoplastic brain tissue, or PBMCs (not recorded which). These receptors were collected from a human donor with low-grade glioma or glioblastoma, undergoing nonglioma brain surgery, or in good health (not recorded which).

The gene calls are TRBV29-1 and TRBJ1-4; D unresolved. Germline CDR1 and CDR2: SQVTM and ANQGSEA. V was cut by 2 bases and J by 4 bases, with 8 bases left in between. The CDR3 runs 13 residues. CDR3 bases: TGCAGCGTTGAACTGGACGGTAATGAAAAACTGTTTTTT. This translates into CSVELDGNEKLFF.

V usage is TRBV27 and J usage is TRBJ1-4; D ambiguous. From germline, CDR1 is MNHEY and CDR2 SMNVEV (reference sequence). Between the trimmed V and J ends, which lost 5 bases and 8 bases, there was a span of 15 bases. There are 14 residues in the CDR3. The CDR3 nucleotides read TGTGCCAGCAGTGACAACATGGGCTGGGAAAAACTGTTTTTT. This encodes CASSDNMGWEKLFF.

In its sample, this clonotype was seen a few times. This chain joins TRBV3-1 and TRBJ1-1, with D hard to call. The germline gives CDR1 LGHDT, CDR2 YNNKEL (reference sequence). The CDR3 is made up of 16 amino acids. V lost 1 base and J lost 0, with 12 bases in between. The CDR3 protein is CASSQVSGDMNTEAFF. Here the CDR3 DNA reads TGTGCCAGCAGCCAAGTATCAGGTGATATGAACACTGAAGCTTTCTTT.

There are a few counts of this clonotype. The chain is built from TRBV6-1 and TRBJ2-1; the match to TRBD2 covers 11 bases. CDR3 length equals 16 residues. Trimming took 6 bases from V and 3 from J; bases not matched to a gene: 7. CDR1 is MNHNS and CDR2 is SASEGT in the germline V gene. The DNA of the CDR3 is TGTGCCAGCAGCCACAGACTAGCGGGGATCTACAATGAGCAGTTCTTC. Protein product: CASSHRLAGIYNEQFF.